The rows below give T cell receptor beta chains drawn from one sample of a study of graft-versus-host responses after intestinal transplantation. Assay used: immunoSEQ multiplex PCR; TCRdb lists only in-frame clones, some missing. Of 35,000 to 45,000 clones in the sample, roughly 95% were seen once. Antigens for these TCRs are unknown. The specimen was unstimulated CD4+ T cells sorted from spleen or lymph node cells, collected before transplant. Receptor source: a human donor who was the organ donor for an intestinal transplant. CDR3s include the opening cysteine and the closing phenylalanine or tryptophan. The D gene is left open where the match is weak. Size tells how often a clone was seen (once, few, many) or the class of an expanded clone, and some rows leave it out.

DNA: TGTGCCAGCAGCTTAGGGGGGGCCAAAAACATTCAGTACTTC
CDR3: CASSLGGAKNIQYF
J: TRBJ2-4
size: NA
D: NA
V: TRBV7-2

DNA: TGTGCCAGCAGCTTGCCCGGGACAGGGAGCACAGATACGCAGTATTTT
CDR3: CASSLPGTGSTDTQYF
J: TRBJ2-3
size: NA
D: TRBD1
V: TRBV5-4

DNA: TGTGCCAGCTCACAAGGACAAACCAACTATGGCTACACCTTC
CDR3: CASSQGQTNYGYTF
J: TRBJ1-2
size: NA
D: NA
V: TRBV18

DNA: TGTGCCAGCAGTTTGGAGGATCTGTCCTACAATGAGCAGTTCTTC
CDR3: CASSLEDLSYNEQFF
J: TRBJ2-1
size: once
D: NA
V: TRBV28

DNA: TGTGCCAGCACATCACCGAAAAACACTGAAGCTTTCTTT
CDR3: CASTSPKNTEAFF
J: TRBJ1-1
size: once
D: NA
V: TRBV6-5

DNA: TGTGCCATCAGTGAGTGGGGGACAGACTATGGCTACACCTTC
CDR3: CAISEWGTDYGYTF
J: TRBJ1-2
size: NA
D: TRBD1
V: TRBV10-3

DNA: TGTGCCATCAGTGAGTCGACGTTGGCTAACTATGGCTACACCTTC
CDR3: CAISESTLANYGYTF
J: TRBJ1-2
size: NA
D: NA
V: TRBV10-3

DNA: TGTGCCAGCAGCGCGCACGGACAGCCTAGGAACTATGGCTACACCTTC
CDR3: CASSAHGQPRNYGYTF
J: TRBJ1-2
size: NA
D: NA
V: TRBV9

DNA: TGTGCCAGCCGGACTGAGATCGGAGAGACCCAGTACTTC
CDR3: CASRTEIGETQYF
J: TRBJ2-5
size: NA
D: NA
V: TRBV2

DNA: TGCGCCAGCAGCCAAGATCCGGGGGCCTCCTACGAGCAGTACTTC
CDR3: CASSQDPGASYEQYF
J: TRBJ2-7
size: few
D: NA
V: TRBV4-3

DNA: TGTGCCTGGGGCAGGCTTTCTAACTATGGCTACACCTTC
CDR3: CAWGRLSNYGYTF
J: TRBJ1-2
size: NA
D: NA
V: TRBV30

DNA: TGTGCCAGCAGTTACTCGTCCAGGGCGGACACTGAAGCTTTCTTT
CDR3: CASSYSSRADTEAFF
J: TRBJ1-1
size: NA
D: NA
V: TRBV6-5

DNA: TGCGCCAGCAGCCAAGTGGGGGTTAGCACAGATACGCAGTATTTT
CDR3: CASSQVGVSTDTQYF
J: TRBJ2-3
size: NA
D: NA
V: TRBV4-1

DNA: TGTGCCAGCAGCTTAGGGCAGGGCAACTATGGCTACACCTTC
CDR3: CASSLGQGNYGYTF
J: TRBJ1-2
size: NA
D: NA
V: TRBV7-9

DNA: TGTGCCAGCAGTGAAGCGCGCCCCCTAGCGGAAGGGGATACGCAGTATTTT
CDR3: CASSEARPLAEGDTQYF
J: TRBJ2-3
size: NA
D: TRBD2
V: TRBV2

DNA: TGTGCCAGCTCAAGGACAGGGACCTACGAGCAGTACTTC
CDR3: CASSRTGTYEQYF
J: TRBJ2-7
size: NA
D: TRBD1
V: TRBV18

DNA: TGTGCCAGCAGCCCCAACACAGATACGCAGTATTTT
CDR3: CASSPNTDTQYF
J: TRBJ2-3
size: NA
D: NA
V: TRBV7-9

DNA: TGTGCCAGCAGCTCCTGGACAGGGCTGAACACTGAAGCTTTCTTT
CDR3: CASSSWTGLNTEAFF
J: TRBJ1-1
size: NA
D: TRBD1
V: TRBV5-8

DNA: TGTGCCAGCAGCCCGTCGGGGGTTGGAACCGGGGAGCTGTTTTTT
CDR3: CASSPSGVGTGELFF
J: TRBJ2-2
size: NA
D: NA
V: TRBV9

DNA: TGCGCCAGCAGCCCCGACGGGAACTATGGCTACACCTTC
CDR3: CASSPDGNYGYTF
J: TRBJ1-2
size: NA
D: NA
V: TRBV5-1

DNA: TGTGCCAGTAGTATAGACGGGGGTGGGAGCTTCTTT
CDR3: CASSIDGGGSFF
J: TRBJ1-1
size: NA
D: NA
V: TRBV19

DNA: TGTGCCAGCAGTTATTTGGGTGAAAAACTGTTTTTT
CDR3: CASSYLGEKLFF
J: TRBJ1-4
size: few
D: NA
V: TRBV6-6